This TCR beta chain derives from a study of identical twins. Study conclusions and caveats: Not following the same donors, the study drew its conclusions from cross-sectional statistical analysis.

MiXCR was run by TCRdb on the 5' RACE reads, yielding one entry per CDR3 protein. This sample has approximately 220,000 distinct CDR3 sequences; approximately 7.3% occur once, and the top ten carry around 5%. The V gene lost 7 bases and the J gene lost 3 bases, with 17 bases spanning the gap. The V gene's germline CDR1 is SGHDT and CDR2 YYEEEE. This CDR3 contains 15 residues. About this clonotype: Its antigen remains unidentified.

In addition, the sample was reused for a study of yellow fever vaccine responses in identical twins.

Sequences were obtained from CD8+ T cells sorted from blood. This TCR was sampled from a woman between 18 and 29 years old in good health. This sequence joins TRBV5-6 and TRBJ2-1; no reliable D call. The CDR3 reads CASGPGLLCYNEQFF. As DNA, the CDR3 is TGTGCCAGCGGCCCCGGGCTCCTCTGCTACAATGAGCAGTTCTTC.